These T cell receptor beta chains were read from a single sample in a study of cytomegalovirus exposure and HLA in healthy donors. Using immunoSEQ multiplex PCR, the repertoire was profiled, and TCRdb retains in-frame clones only, with some absent. The sample shows a few hundred thousand clones, 80% to 95% of them seen only once. The material sequenced was PBMCs. Receptors were obtained from a girl aged 2 to 10 in good health and CMV-seronegative. Both conserved end residues are part of each CDR3. Fields, in order: CDR3 DNA, CDR3 protein, D gene, V gene, J gene, clone size. A D gene is named only where the DNA matches it firmly. Only part of the rows carry a size: once, few, many, or a class if the clone is expanded.

CDR3 DNA: TGTGCCAGCAGTGAAAGAGGGGGCGGTCAGCCCCAGCATTTT
CDR3 protein: CASSERGGGQPQHF
D gene: TRBD1
V gene: TRBV6-4
J gene: TRBJ1-5
clone size: NA

CDR3 DNA: TGTGCCAGCAGTTACGGCAGGGGCACTGAAGCTTTCTTT
CDR3 protein: CASSYGRGTEAFF
D gene: NA
V gene: TRBV6-5
J gene: TRBJ1-1
clone size: few

CDR3 DNA: TGTGCCGCCGACGGGAGTTGGTCCTACGAGCAGTACTTC
CDR3 protein: CAADGSWSYEQYF
D gene: NA
V gene: TRBV6-1
J gene: TRBJ2-7
clone size: NA

CDR3 DNA: TGCGCCAGCAGCTTGGCCGCGGGAGGGTGGCCCGAGACCCAGTACTTC
CDR3 protein: CASSLAAGGWPETQYF
D gene: TRBD2
V gene: TRBV5-1
J gene: TRBJ2-5
clone size: NA

CDR3 DNA: TGCGCCAGCCGAGCGGGAGGACCGAGCACAGATACGCAGTATTTT
CDR3 protein: CASRAGGPSTDTQYF
D gene: TRBD2
V gene: TRBV5-1
J gene: TRBJ2-3
clone size: NA

CDR3 DNA: TGTGCCAGCAGTTACTCGAGCAATGAGCAGTTCTTC
CDR3 protein: CASSYSSNEQFF
D gene: NA
V gene: TRBV6-5
J gene: TRBJ2-1
clone size: NA

CDR3 DNA: TGTGCCAGCAGTCCGGGTGGCGAGCAGTACTTC
CDR3 protein: CASSPGGEQYF
D gene: NA
V gene: TRBV27
J gene: TRBJ2-7
clone size: once

CDR3 DNA: TGTGCCAGCAGTTCTCCGGGACCTGGAGGGAGCTCCTATAATTCACCCCTCCACTTT
CDR3 protein: CASSSPGPGGSSYNSPLHF
D gene: NA
V gene: TRBV27
J gene: TRBJ1-6
clone size: once

CDR3 DNA: TGTGCCAGCAGTAGTGTCGCGGGGTACGAGCAGTACTTC
CDR3 protein: CASSSVAGYEQYF
D gene: NA
V gene: TRBV7-2
J gene: TRBJ2-7
clone size: NA

CDR3 DNA: TGCACCAGCCCCGAAGAGCGGGGAAACCAAGAGACCCAGTACTTC
CDR3 protein: CTSPEERGNQETQYF
D gene: NA
V gene: TRBV1
J gene: TRBJ2-5
clone size: NA

CDR3 DNA: TGTGCCTGCACCGGGACACGACTACTCTATGGCTACACCTTC
CDR3 protein: CACTGTRLLYGYTF
D gene: NA
V gene: TRBV30
J gene: TRBJ1-2
clone size: NA

CDR3 DNA: TGTGCCATCTACCCGGACAGCGACTATGGCTACACCTTC
CDR3 protein: CAIYPDSDYGYTF
D gene: NA
V gene: TRBV10-3
J gene: TRBJ1-2
clone size: NA

CDR3 DNA: TGTGCCAGCAGTTTCTTAGACAGGGCGGATGGCTACACCTTC
CDR3 protein: CASSFLDRADGYTF
D gene: TRBD1
V gene: TRBV27
J gene: TRBJ1-2
clone size: NA

CDR3 DNA: TGTGCCAGCAGTCCCGGGACAGGGGGAAACACCATATATTTT
CDR3 protein: CASSPGTGGNTIYF
D gene: TRBD1
V gene: TRBV27
J gene: TRBJ1-3
clone size: NA

CDR3 DNA: TGTGCCATCAGTGAGTCTACGGACAGTTCCTACGAGCAGTACTTC
CDR3 protein: CAISESTDSSYEQYF
D gene: NA
V gene: TRBV10-3
J gene: TRBJ2-7
clone size: NA

CDR3 DNA: TGTGCCAGCAGTGAAGCAGGTGGGGAGGCCTACGAGCAGTACTTC
CDR3 protein: CASSEAGGEAYEQYF
D gene: NA
V gene: TRBV6-1
J gene: TRBJ2-7
clone size: NA

CDR3 DNA: TGCGCCAGCAGCCAAGACGCGCGTAACTATGGCTACACCTTC
CDR3 protein: CASSQDARNYGYTF
D gene: NA
V gene: TRBV4-1
J gene: TRBJ1-2
clone size: once

CDR3 DNA: TGTGCCACCAGGATGGGGGACATCGGCACAGATACGCAGTATTTT
CDR3 protein: CATRMGDIGTDTQYF
D gene: NA
V gene: TRBV15
J gene: TRBJ2-3
clone size: NA

CDR3 DNA: TGTGCCAGCTCATTGGGGACAGGGAGAAATTCACCCCTCCACTTT
CDR3 protein: CASSLGTGRNSPLHF
D gene: TRBD1
V gene: TRBV18
J gene: TRBJ1-6
clone size: NA

CDR3 DNA: TGTGCCAGCAGGTCACTAGCGGATGAGCAGTTCTTC
CDR3 protein: CASRSLADEQFF
D gene: TRBD2
V gene: TRBV6-1
J gene: TRBJ2-1
clone size: NA

CDR3 DNA: TGTGCCAGCAGCCCCAGACTAGCAGTTCAAGAGACCCAGTACTTC
CDR3 protein: CASSPRLAVQETQYF
D gene: TRBD2
V gene: TRBV9
J gene: TRBJ2-5
clone size: NA

CDR3 DNA: TGTGCCAGCAGTTTGGGACAGGGGGGCAATCAGCCCCAGCATTTT
CDR3 protein: CASSLGQGGNQPQHF
D gene: TRBD1
V gene: TRBV27
J gene: TRBJ1-5
clone size: once

CDR3 DNA: TGCGCCAGCAGCTCGGGGACTAGCCTTTCTGAGACCCAGTACTTC
CDR3 protein: CASSSGTSLSETQYF
D gene: TRBD2
V gene: TRBV5-1
J gene: TRBJ2-5
clone size: NA

CDR3 DNA: TGTGCCAGCGGGCCCACAGGGACAGATACGCAGTATTTT
CDR3 protein: CASGPTGTDTQYF
D gene: NA
V gene: TRBV5-6
J gene: TRBJ2-3
clone size: NA

CDR3 DNA: TGTGCCTGGAGTGGACAGGGTGGAGAAAAACTGTTTTTT
CDR3 protein: CAWSGQGGEKLFF
D gene: TRBD1
V gene: TRBV30
J gene: TRBJ1-4
clone size: NA

CDR3 DNA: TGTGCCACCAGCTCCAATCAGAAGATTAATGAAAAACTGTTTTTT
CDR3 protein: CATSSNQKINEKLFF
D gene: NA
V gene: TRBV15
J gene: TRBJ1-4
clone size: NA

CDR3 DNA: TGTGCCAGCAGTTACAGGGCTGCGAACACTGAAGCTTTCTTT
CDR3 protein: CASSYRAANTEAFF
D gene: NA
V gene: TRBV2
J gene: TRBJ1-1
clone size: NA

CDR3 DNA: TGCGCCGAGAAATGGGGGGGTGGGAAAGAAGGCTACGAGCAGTACTTC
CDR3 protein: CAEKWGGGKEGYEQYF
D gene: TRBD2
V gene: TRBV23-1
J gene: TRBJ2-7
clone size: NA

CDR3 DNA: TGTGCCAGCAGTTCCCTCCGGGCAGGGGCCGAGCAGTACTTC
CDR3 protein: CASSSLRAGAEQYF
D gene: NA
V gene: TRBV27
J gene: TRBJ2-7
clone size: NA

CDR3 DNA: TGTGCCAGCAGCGTAATGTCCGGCGGCTTCACAGATACGCAGTATTTT
CDR3 protein: CASSVMSGGFTDTQYF
D gene: NA
V gene: TRBV9
J gene: TRBJ2-3
clone size: once

CDR3 DNA: TGTGCCACCTCAGGGGGGTACAATGAGCAGTTCTTC
CDR3 protein: CATSGGYNEQFF
D gene: NA
V gene: TRBV5-4
J gene: TRBJ2-1
clone size: few

CDR3 DNA: TGTGCCAGCAGTGAATCGAGGGGACAGGGCGGTGAAGCTTTCTTT
CDR3 protein: CASSESRGQGGEAFF
D gene: TRBD1
V gene: TRBV25-1
J gene: TRBJ1-1
clone size: NA

CDR3 DNA: TGTGCCAGCAGTGACCCGGGTTTTTTAGTCGACACTGAAGCTTTCTTT
CDR3 protein: CASSDPGFLVDTEAFF
D gene: NA
V gene: TRBV6-1
J gene: TRBJ1-1
clone size: NA

CDR3 DNA: TGTTCCAGCAGCTTAGTGGGCAGCTTGAACACTGAAGCTTTCTTT
CDR3 protein: CSSSLVGSLNTEAFF
D gene: NA
V gene: TRBV7-9
J gene: TRBJ1-1
clone size: once

CDR3 DNA: TGTGCCAGTAGTATATTTGGAACTAGCTCCTACAATGAGCAGTTCTTC
CDR3 protein: CASSIFGTSSYNEQFF
D gene: NA
V gene: TRBV19
J gene: TRBJ2-1
clone size: NA

CDR3 DNA: TGTGCCAGCAGCGGGACATTGAACACTGAAGCTTTCTTT
CDR3 protein: CASSGTLNTEAFF
D gene: NA
V gene: TRBV21-1
J gene: TRBJ1-1
clone size: NA

CDR3 DNA: TGTGCCAGCAGAGCAAGACTACCCGGTGGCGATGAGCAGTTCTTC
CDR3 protein: CASRARLPGGDEQFF
D gene: NA
V gene: TRBV6-1
J gene: TRBJ2-1
clone size: NA

CDR3 DNA: TGTGCCCTCGGTAGGGGCCCTAAACTCAGCACAGATACGCAGTATTTT
CDR3 protein: CALGRGPKLSTDTQYF
D gene: NA
V gene: TRBV7-8
J gene: TRBJ2-3
clone size: NA

CDR3 DNA: TGTGCCAGCAGTTGGCCGGAGACTAGCGCCCCGGGGGTTGAGCAGTTCTTC
CDR3 protein: CASSWPETSAPGVEQFF
D gene: TRBD2
V gene: TRBV28
J gene: TRBJ2-1
clone size: NA

CDR3 DNA: TGTGCCAGCAGTCCCGACGGGGGTGACACTGAAGCTTTCTTT
CDR3 protein: CASSPDGGDTEAFF
D gene: NA
V gene: TRBV6-5
J gene: TRBJ1-1
clone size: NA

CDR3 DNA: TGTGCCAGCAGCTTCTCGGGGTTGAACACTGAAGCTTTCTTT
CDR3 protein: CASSFSGLNTEAFF
D gene: NA
V gene: TRBV11-3
J gene: TRBJ1-1
clone size: NA

CDR3 DNA: TGTGCCTGGAGTAAGCGGGGCCAGGACGAGCAGTACTTC
CDR3 protein: CAWSKRGQDEQYF
D gene: TRBD2
V gene: TRBV30
J gene: TRBJ2-7
clone size: NA